Listed below are T cell receptor beta chains from one sample, sequenced in a study of Ad26.COV2.S vaccination and SARS-CoV-2 variants. Data came from immunoSEQ multiplex PCR; TCRdb stores just in-frame clones and leaves some out. The top ten clones hold about 1.7% of a sample with roughly 460,000 clones, roughly nine tenths of them seen once. Specimen: peripheral blood, collected in a trial of Ad26.COV2.S vaccine versus placebo. The receptor set was obtained from a person between 18 and 60 years old who received the Ad26.COV2.S COVID-19 vaccine or a placebo. The CDR3 runs from the conserved cysteine through the conserved F or W. D genes are given only for firm matches. Expanded clones get a size class; other rows say once, few or many, or leave the size out.

>TRBJ2-3|TRBV11-2|-|-
TGTGCCAGCAGCCTCGTGACGACAGGCTGGAGCACAGATACGCAGTATTTT
CASSLVTTGWSTDTQYF
>TRBJ2-3|TRBV27|-|-
TGTGCCAGCAGTTTTAAGAAGGCCACGACAGATACGCAGTATTTT
CASSFKKATTDTQYF
>TRBJ1-2|TRBV5-6|-|-
TGTGCCAGCAGCCCAGGCAACGGCCTACACCCACACTTC
CASSPGNGLHPHF
>TRBJ1-4|TRBV27|TRBD1|-
TGTGCCAGCAGTTCCCTAAGACAGGGCCCTAGTAATGAAAAACTGTTTTTT
CASSSLRQGPSNEKLFF
>TRBJ2-5|TRBV6-5|-|-
TGTGCCACCCTTTCCGGGGCAGTACAAGAGACCCAGTACTTC
CATLSGAVQETQYF
>TRBJ1-2|TRBV6-2/TRBV6-3|-|-
TGTGCCAGCAGCAAAGGATCCCAGGGATTTGGGTATGGCTACACCTTC
CASSKGSQGFGYGYTF
>TRBJ1-2|TRBV12-5|TRBD1|once
TGTGCTAGTGCCAACGGGGAACAGGGGGGCGATGGCTACACCTTC
CASANGEQGGDGYTF
>TRBJ2-1|TRBV18|TRBD1|-
TGTGCCAGCTCACACGGGGTGGACAGGGCCAAGAATGAGCAGTTCTTC
CASSHGVDRAKNEQFF
>TRBJ2-5|TRBV6-5|-|-
TGTGCCAGCAGTCCGTTTCAAGAGACCCAGTACTTC
CASSPFQETQYF
>TRBJ2-7|TRBV27|-|-
TGTGCCAGCAGTTTATACTCCTCGATCCACCACGAGCAGTACTTC
CASSLYSSIHHEQYF
>TRBJ2-1|TRBV3-1/TRBV3-2|-|-
TGTGCCAGCAGCCAGGTGGAGGGGCGTGAGCAGTTCTTC
CASSQVEGREQFF
>TRBJ1-4|TRBV18|-|-
TGTGCCAGCTCAGCACCAGGGGAAAAACTGTTTTTT
CASSAPGEKLFF
>TRBJ2-3|TRBV10-3|-|-
TGTGCCATCAGTGAGTTCGGGCGTAGCACAGATACGCAGTATTTT
CAISEFGRSTDTQYF
>TRBJ2-7|TRBV7-9|TRBD2|-
TGTGCCAGCAGCTTTCGGACTAGCGGGGGGATTTACGAGCAGTACTTC
CASSFRTSGGIYEQYF
>TRBJ2-5|TRBV7-3|TRBD1|-
TGTGCCAGCAGCTTAAAGCCCCGGGACAGGGGGCGAGAGACCCAGTACTTC
CASSLKPRDRGRETQYF
>TRBJ2-3|TRBV19|TRBD2|-
TGTGCCAGTAGTCGGCGGGAGAAGTCAACAGATACGCAGTATTTT
CASSRREKSTDTQYF
>TRBJ2-6|TRBV5-1|TRBD1|-
TGCGCCAGCAGCTTGTCTAGGGGTAAAACGACAGGGGGCAACTCTGGGGCCAACGTCCTGACTTTC
CASSLSRGKTTGGNSGANVLTF
>TRBJ2-1|TRBV9|TRBD2|-
TGTGCCAGCAGCGTCTCACTAGCGGCTAACTACAATGAGCAGTTCTTC
CASSVSLAANYNEQFF
>TRBJ2-7|TRBV5-1|TRBD1|-
TGCGCCAGCAGCTTGGCGGGACAGGGTACCTACGAGCAGTACTTC
CASSLAGQGTYEQYF
>TRBJ1-2|TRBV5-1|-|-
TGCGCCAGTTCGGTTGGGTATAGCTATGGCTACACCTTC
CASSVGYSYGYTF
>TRBJ2-7|TRBV7-2|-|-
TGTGCCAGCAGCTCACCTTCGGGCCGACTAGTGTCCGAGCAGTACTTC
CASSSPSGRLVSEQYF
>TRBJ2-5|TRBV30|-|-
TGTGCCTGGAGTGTACTTACGGAGACCCAGTACTTC
CAWSVLTETQYF
>TRBJ2-4|TRBV5-5|TRBD2|-
TGTGCCAGCACCCTCCGTAGCGGGGGGGGAGCCAAAAACATTCAGTACTTC
CASTLRSGGGAKNIQYF
>TRBJ1-2|TRBV2|-|-
TGTGCCAGCGTCTGGCAGGAGGGGTTTAGGTATGGCTACACCTTC
CASVWQEGFRYGYTF
>TRBJ1-2|TRBV6-5|-|-
TGTGCCAGCAAAGACCGGACGAGCTATGGCTACACCTTC
CASKDRTSYGYTF
>TRBJ1-6|TRBV7-2|-|-
TGTGCCAGCGGGCAGTACAATTCACCCCTCCACTTT
CASGQYNSPLHF
>TRBJ1-4|TRBV11-2|-|-
TGTGCCAGCGGGCCTCAGGGACCGAATGAAAAACTGTTTTTT
CASGPQGPNEKLFF
>TRBJ2-2|TRBV28|-|-
TGTGCCAGCAGGGGACACCCGAACACCGGGGAGCTGTTTTTT
CASRGHPNTGELFF
>TRBJ1-2|TRBV3-1/TRBV3-2|-|-
TGTGCCAGCAGCCCATCTCTAGATCGGGCCAGACTAAAGGGTGGCTACACCTTC
CASSPSLDRARLKGGYTF
>TRBJ1-2|TRBV19|-|-
TGTGCCAGTAGTATGCCATCTAAAATGACATCCTCGGGGAACTATGGCTACACCTTC
CASSMPSKMTSSGNYGYTF
>TRBJ2-7|TRBV7-9|-|-
TGTGCCAGCAGCTTAAATTCCCCAGGGGAGTACGAGCAGTACTTC
CASSLNSPGEYEQYF
>TRBJ2-7|TRBV7-9|-|-
TGTGCCAGCAGCTTTAGCTACGAGCAGTACTTC
CASSFSYEQYF
>TRBJ2-3|TRBV10-3|-|-
TGTGCCATCAGTGAAAGGGATACGCAGTATTTT
CAISERDTQYF
>TRBJ2-6|TRBV27|-|-
TGTGCCAGCAGTTCCTCTAATTCTGGGGCCAACGTCCTGACTTTC
CASSSSNSGANVLTF
>TRBJ2-7|TRBV27|-|-
TGTGCCAGCAAAGAAAAGGGGACAAGGCCCTACGAGCAGTACTTC
CASKEKGTRPYEQYF
>TRBJ2-2|TRBV19|TRBD2|-
TGTGCCAGTAGTATCTGGACTAGCGGGAGATTCTACACCGGGGAGCTGTTTTTT
CASSIWTSGRFYTGELFF
>TRBJ1-4|TRBV15|TRBD1|-
TGTGCCACCGGAGTAAAGACAGGGGGACATGAAAAACTGTTTTTT
CATGVKTGGHEKLFF
>TRBJ1-5|TRBV3-1/TRBV3-2|-|once
TGTGCCAGCAGCCAATCACAGGGTGGCAATCAGCCCCAGCATTTT
CASSQSQGGNQPQHF
>TRBJ1-1|TRBV28|TRBD1|-
TGTGCCAGCAGTTCTCCGACAGGGGGCACTGAAGCTTTCTTT
CASSSPTGGTEAFF
>TRBJ1-1|TRBV27|-|-
TGTGCCAGCCGGCCGGGGGGCGAGTTTACTGAAGCTTTCTTT
CASRPGGEFTEAFF
>TRBJ2-5|TRBV11-3|-|-
TGTGCCAGCAGCTTAGGACCGACGGAAGAGACCCAGTACTTC
CASSLGPTEETQYF
>TRBJ1-2|TRBV5-1|-|-
TGCGCCAGCAGCTTGGGACACGGCGTGGCGGCTAACTATGGCTACACCTTC
CASSLGHGVAANYGYTF
>TRBJ1-2|TRBV3-1/TRBV3-2|TRBD1|-
TGTGCCAGCAGCCAAGGGGACAGCAACTATGGCTACACCTTC
CASSQGDSNYGYTF
>TRBJ2-7|TRBV5-5|-|-
TGTGCCAGCAGCTTGGTGGAGTACTACGAGCAGTACTTC
CASSLVEYYEQYF
>TRBJ1-2|TRBV18|-|-
TGTGCCAGCTCACCGGGCGGGATTAACTATGGCTACACCTTC
CASSPGGINYGYTF
>TRBJ2-7|TRBV11-2|TRBD2|-
TGTGCCAGCAGCCTTAGCGGGGCCACCTACGAGCAGTACTTC
CASSLSGATYEQYF
>TRBJ2-3|TRBV7-8|-|once
TGTGCCAGCAGCTTATCCCCCAGCACAGATACGCAGTATTTT
CASSLSPSTDTQYF
>TRBJ2-1|TRBV18|TRBD2|-
TGTGCCAGCTCACCATCGGCCAGCGGGGGGACCAATGAGCAGTTCTTC
CASSPSASGGTNEQFF
>TRBJ1-3|TRBV4-1|-|-
TGCGCCAGCAGCCAAGTCCGGGGAAACACCATATATTTT
CASSQVRGNTIYF
>TRBJ2-1|TRBV30|-|-
TGTGCCTGGAGTACGGGGGACCACAATGAGCAGTTCTTC
CAWSTGDHNEQFF
>TRBJ1-1|TRBV30|TRBD1|-
TGTGCCTGGAGTATGACAGGGGGCGTTGAAGCTTTCTTT
CAWSMTGGVEAFF
>TRBJ2-1|TRBV5-6|TRBD2|-
TGTGCCAGCAGCTTGCCGCCTAGCGGGTACAATGAGCAGTTCTTC
CASSLPPSGYNEQFF
>TRBJ2-7|TRBV2|-|-
TGTGCCAGCAGTGAAGGGGGCGCGAGCTCCTACGAGCAGTACTTC
CASSEGGASSYEQYF
>TRBJ1-6|TRBV4-2|TRBD1|-
TGTGCCAGCAGCCGAGAGCTACAGGGGAATTCACCCCTCCACTTT
CASSRELQGNSPLHF
>TRBJ1-1|TRBV11-2|-|-
TGTGCCAGCAGCTTCGTTGGACTCAGAATAATGAACACTGAAGCTTTCTTT
CASSFVGLRIMNTEAFF
>TRBJ2-1|TRBV14|TRBD1|-
TGTGCCAGCAGCCACCCCTTGGGGGACAGCTTCTCCTACAATGAGCAGTTCTTC
CASSHPLGDSFSYNEQFF
>TRBJ2-2|TRBV5-1|-|-
TGCGCCAGCAGCTTGGGGGTTTATGGGATCGGGGAGCTGTTTTTT
CASSLGVYGIGELFF